This section outlines one TCR beta chain sequence together with its context. This sample was taken from a study of shared clonotypes between healthy human individuals. Study summary: A couple of female and a few male donors aged 18 to 49 were enrolled.

Deep was the level at which the assay was run. For each subset, genomic DNA was distributed in equal portions over several immunoSEQ plates. Profiling relied on immunoSEQ multiplex PCR, and the TCRdb table lists in-frame clones only, not all of them. The sample holds 2 million to 2.5 million clones; 95% are singletons and the top ten take roughly 0.13%. This CDR3 is built from 16 residues. Trimming took off 4 bases at V and 6 bases at J, with 22 bases between the two ends. The germline CDR1 and CDR2 sequences are SGHNT and YYREEE (reference sequence). Sequencing input: naive CD4+ T cells sorted from blood. Stated subset: CD45RA+ positively selected. This TCR derives from a man aged 18-30 years in good health. This rearrangement joins TRBV5-4 to TRBJ1-2; unclear D gene. CDR3 DNA: TGTGCCAGCAGCCTCGCACGGGGTGTAAAGGAAGATGGCTACACCTTC. Protein sequence: CASSLARGVKEDGYTF.